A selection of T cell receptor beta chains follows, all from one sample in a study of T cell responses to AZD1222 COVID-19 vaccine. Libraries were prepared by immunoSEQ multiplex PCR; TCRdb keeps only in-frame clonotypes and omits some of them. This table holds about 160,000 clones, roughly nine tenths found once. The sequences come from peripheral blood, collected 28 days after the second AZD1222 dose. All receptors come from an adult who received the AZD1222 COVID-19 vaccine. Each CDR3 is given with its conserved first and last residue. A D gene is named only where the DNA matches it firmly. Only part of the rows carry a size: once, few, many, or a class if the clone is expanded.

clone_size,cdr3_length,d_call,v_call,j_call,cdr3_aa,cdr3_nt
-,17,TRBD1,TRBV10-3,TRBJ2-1,CAISESDGQGLYNEQFF,TGTGCCATCAGTGAGTCAGACGGACAGGGCCTCTACAATGAGCAGTTCTTC
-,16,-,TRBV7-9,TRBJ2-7,CASSLPPGVPSYEQYF,TGTGCCAGCAGCCTACCCCCGGGGGTACCTTCCTACGAGCAGTACTTC
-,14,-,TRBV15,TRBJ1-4,CATSRARTNEKLFF,TGTGCCACCAGCAGAGCCAGGACGAATGAAAAACTGTTTTTT
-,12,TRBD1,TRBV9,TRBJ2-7,CASSSYRGEQYF,TGTGCCAGCAGCAGTTACAGGGGCGAGCAGTACTTC
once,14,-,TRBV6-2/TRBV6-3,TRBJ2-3,CASSYLAAENTQYF,TGTGCCAGCAGTTATTTAGCGGCTGAGAATACGCAGTATTTT
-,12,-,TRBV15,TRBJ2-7,CATSSFQSEQYF,TGTGCCACCAGCAGTTTCCAGTCGGAGCAGTACTTC
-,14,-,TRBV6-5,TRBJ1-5,CASSRGTKNQPQHF,TGTGCCAGCAGCAGAGGGACAAAGAATCAGCCCCAGCATTTT
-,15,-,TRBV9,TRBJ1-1,CASSPPAASSEVAFF,TGTGCCAGCAGCCCCCCCGCCGCGTCCTCCGAGGTAGCTTTCTTT
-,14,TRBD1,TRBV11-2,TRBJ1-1,CASSFDRGDTEAFF,TGTGCCAGCAGCTTTGACAGGGGAGACACTGAAGCTTTCTTT
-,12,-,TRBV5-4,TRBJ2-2,CASSFGTGELFF,TGTGCCAGCAGCTTCGGTACCGGGGAGCTGTTTTTT
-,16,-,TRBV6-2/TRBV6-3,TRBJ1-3,CASSWIRHNSGNTIYF,TGTGCCAGCAGTTGGATACGACACAACTCTGGAAACACCATATATTTT
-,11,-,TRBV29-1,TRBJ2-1,CSVDRQLQQFF,TGCAGCGTTGATAGACAGCTTCAGCAGTTCTTC